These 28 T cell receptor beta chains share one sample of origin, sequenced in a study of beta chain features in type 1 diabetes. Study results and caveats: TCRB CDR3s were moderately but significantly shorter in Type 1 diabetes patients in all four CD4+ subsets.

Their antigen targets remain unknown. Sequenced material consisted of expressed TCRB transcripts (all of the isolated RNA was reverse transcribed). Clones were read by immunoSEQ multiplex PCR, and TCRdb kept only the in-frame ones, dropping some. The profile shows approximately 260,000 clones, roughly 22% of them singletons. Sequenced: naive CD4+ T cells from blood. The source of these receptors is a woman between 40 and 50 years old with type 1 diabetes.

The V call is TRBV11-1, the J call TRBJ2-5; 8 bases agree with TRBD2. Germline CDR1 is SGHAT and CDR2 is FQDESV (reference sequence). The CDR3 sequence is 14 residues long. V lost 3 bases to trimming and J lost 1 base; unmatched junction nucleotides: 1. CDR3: CASSFTSGQETQYF. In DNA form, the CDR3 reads TGTGCCAGCAGCTTTACTAGCGGCCAAGAGACCCAGTACTTC.

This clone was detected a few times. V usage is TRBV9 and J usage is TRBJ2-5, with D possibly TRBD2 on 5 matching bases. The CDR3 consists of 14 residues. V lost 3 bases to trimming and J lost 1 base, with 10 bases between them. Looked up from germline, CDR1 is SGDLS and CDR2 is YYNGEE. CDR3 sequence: CASSASGFQETQYF. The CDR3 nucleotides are TGTGCCAGCAGCGCCTCGGGGTTCCAAGAGACCCAGTACTTC.

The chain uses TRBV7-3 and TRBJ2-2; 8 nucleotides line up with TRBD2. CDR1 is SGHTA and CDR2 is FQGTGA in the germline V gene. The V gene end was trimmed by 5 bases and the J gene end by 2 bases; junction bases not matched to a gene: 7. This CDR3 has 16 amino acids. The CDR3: CASSLVSGANTGELFF. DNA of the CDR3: TGTGCCAGCAGCCTTGTTAGCGGGGCTAACACCGGGGAGCTGTTTTTT.

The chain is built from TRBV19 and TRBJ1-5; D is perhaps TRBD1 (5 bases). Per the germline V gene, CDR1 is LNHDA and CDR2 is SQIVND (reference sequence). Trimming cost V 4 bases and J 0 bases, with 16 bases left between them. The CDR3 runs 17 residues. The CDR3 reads CASSTGRGGGSNQPQHF. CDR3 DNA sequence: TGTGCCAGTAGTACCGGCCGTGGGGGAGGTAGCAATCAGCCCCAGCATTTT.

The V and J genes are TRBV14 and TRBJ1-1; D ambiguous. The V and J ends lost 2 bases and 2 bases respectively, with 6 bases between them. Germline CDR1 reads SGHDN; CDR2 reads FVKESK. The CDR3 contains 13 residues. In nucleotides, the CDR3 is TGTGCCAGCAGCCAATCGGGTAACACTGAAGCTTTCTTT. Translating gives CASSQSGNTEAFF.

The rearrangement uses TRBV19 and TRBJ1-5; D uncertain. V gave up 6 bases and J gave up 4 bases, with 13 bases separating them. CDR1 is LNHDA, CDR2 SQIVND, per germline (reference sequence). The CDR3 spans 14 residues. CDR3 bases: TGTGCCAGTAGGGTGACGGGGAATAATCAGCCCCAGCATTTT. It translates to CASRVTGNNQPQHF.

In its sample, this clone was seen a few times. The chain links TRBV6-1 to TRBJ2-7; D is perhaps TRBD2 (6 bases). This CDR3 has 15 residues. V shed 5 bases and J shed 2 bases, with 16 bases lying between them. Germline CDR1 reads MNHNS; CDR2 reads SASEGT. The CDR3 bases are TGTGCCAGCAGTTTCACCGGGACTCCTCCCTACGAGCAGTACTTC. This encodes CASSFTGTPPYEQYF.

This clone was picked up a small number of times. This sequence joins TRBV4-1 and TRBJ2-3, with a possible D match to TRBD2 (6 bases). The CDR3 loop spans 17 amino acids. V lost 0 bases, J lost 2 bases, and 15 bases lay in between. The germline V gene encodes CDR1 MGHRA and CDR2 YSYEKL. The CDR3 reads CASSQDMGGATTDTQYF. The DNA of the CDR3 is TGCGCCAGCAGCCAAGATATGGGCGGGGCTACCACAGATACGCAGTATTTT.

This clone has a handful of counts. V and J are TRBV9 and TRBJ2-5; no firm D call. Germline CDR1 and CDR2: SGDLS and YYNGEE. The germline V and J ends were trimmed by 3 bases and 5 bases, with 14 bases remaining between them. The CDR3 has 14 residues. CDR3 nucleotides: TGTGCCAGCAGCGCCACAGCCGGATGGGAGACCCAGTACTTC. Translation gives CASSATAGWETQYF.

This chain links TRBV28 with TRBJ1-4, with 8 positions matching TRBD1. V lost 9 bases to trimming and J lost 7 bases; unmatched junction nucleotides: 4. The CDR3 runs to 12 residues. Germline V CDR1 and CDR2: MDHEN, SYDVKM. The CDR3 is CARDRDGEKLFF. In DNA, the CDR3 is TGTGCCAGGGACAGGGATGGTGAAAAACTGTTTTTT.

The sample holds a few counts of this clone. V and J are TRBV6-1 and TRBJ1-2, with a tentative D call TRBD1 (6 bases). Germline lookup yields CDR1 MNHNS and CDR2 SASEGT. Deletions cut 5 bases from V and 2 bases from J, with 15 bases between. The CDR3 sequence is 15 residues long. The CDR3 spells CASSLQGSGNYGYTF. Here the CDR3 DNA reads TGTGCCAGCAGTTTACAGGGTAGTGGGAACTATGGCTACACCTTC.

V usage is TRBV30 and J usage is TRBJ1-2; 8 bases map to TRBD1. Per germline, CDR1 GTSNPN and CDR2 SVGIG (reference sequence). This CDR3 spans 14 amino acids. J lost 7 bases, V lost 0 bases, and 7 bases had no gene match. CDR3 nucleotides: TGTGCCTGGAGTGTTCTGACAGGGGAAGGTGGCTACACCTTC. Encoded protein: CAWSVLTGEGGYTF.

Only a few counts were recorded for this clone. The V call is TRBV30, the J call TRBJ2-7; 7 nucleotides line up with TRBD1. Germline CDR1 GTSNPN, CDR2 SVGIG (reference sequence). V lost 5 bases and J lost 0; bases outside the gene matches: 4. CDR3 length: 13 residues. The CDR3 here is CAWDRAVSYEQYF. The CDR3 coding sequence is TGTGCCTGGGACAGGGCGGTCTCCTACGAGCAGTACTTC.

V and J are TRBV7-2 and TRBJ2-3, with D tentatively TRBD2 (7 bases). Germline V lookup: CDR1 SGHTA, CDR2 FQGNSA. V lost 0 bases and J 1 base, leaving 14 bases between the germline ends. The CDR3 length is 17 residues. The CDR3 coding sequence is TGTGCCAGCAGCTTAGCGGTGGGCGGGGGCGGCACAGATACGCAGTATTTT. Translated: CASSLAVGGGGTDTQYF.

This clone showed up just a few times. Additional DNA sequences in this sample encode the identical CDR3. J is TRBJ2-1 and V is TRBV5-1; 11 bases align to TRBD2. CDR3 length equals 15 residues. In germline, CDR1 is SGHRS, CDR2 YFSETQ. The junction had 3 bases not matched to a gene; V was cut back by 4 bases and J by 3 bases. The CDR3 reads CASSLTSGSYNEQFF. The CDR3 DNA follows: TGCGCCAGCAGCCTAACTAGCGGGAGCTACAATGAGCAGTTCTTC.

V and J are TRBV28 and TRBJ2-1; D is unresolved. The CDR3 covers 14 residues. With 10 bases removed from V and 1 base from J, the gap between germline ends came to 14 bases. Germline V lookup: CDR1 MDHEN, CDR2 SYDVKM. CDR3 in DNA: TGTGCCACCCTACTTATCGCTTCCTACAATGAGCAGTTCTTC. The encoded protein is CATLLIASYNEQFF. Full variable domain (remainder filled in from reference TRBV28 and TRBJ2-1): DVKVTQSSRYLVKRTGEKVFLECVQDMDHENMFWYRQDPGLGLRLIYFSYDVKMKEKGDIPEGYSVSREKKERFSLILESASTNQTSMYLCATLLIASYNEQFFGPGTRLTVL.

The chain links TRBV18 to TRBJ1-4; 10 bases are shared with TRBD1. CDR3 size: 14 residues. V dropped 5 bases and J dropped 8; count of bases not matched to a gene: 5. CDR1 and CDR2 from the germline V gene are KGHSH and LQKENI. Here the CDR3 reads CASSSTGGEEKLFF. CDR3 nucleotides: TGTGCCAGCTCATCGACAGGGGGCGAGGAAAAACTGTTTTTT.

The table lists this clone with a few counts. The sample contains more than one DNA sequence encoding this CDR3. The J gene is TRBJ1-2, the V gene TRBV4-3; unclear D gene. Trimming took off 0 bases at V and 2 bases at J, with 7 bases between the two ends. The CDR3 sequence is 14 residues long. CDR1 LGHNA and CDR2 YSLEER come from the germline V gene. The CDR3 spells CASSQELSNYGYTF. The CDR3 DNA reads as TGCGCCAGCAGCCAAGAACTTAGCAACTATGGCTACACCTTC.

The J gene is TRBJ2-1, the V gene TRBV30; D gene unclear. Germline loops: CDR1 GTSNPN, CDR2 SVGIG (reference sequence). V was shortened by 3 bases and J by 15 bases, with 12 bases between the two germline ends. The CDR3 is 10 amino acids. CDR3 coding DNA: TGTGCCTGGAGGGCGGCCTCCCGGTTCTTC. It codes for CAWRAASRFF. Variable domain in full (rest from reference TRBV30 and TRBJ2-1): SQTIHQWPATLVQPVGSPLSLECTVEGTSNPNLYWYRQAAGRGLQLLFYSVGIGQISSEVPQNLSASRPQDRQFILSSKKLLLSDSGFYLCAWRAASRFFGPGTRLTVL.

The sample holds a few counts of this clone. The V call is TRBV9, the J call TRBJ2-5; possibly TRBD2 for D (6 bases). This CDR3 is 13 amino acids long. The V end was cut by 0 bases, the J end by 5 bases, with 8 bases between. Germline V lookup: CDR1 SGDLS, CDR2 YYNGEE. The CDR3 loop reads CASSVVRGETQYF. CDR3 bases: TGTGCCAGCAGCGTAGTTCGGGGGGAGACCCAGTACTTC.

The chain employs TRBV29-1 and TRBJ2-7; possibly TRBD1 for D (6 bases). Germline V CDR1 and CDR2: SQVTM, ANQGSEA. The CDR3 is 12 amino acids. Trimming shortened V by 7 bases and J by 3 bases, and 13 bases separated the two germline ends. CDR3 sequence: CSARRGFYEQYF. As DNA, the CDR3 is TGCAGCGCCCGAAGGGGGTTCTACGAGCAGTACTTC.

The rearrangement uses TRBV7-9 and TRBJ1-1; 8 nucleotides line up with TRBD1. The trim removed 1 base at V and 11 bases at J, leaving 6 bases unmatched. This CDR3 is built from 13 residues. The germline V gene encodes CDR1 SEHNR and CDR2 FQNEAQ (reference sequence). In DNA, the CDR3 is TGTGCCAGCAGCTTAGGCGAGGACAGGGATGCTTTCTTT. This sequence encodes CASSLGEDRDAFF.

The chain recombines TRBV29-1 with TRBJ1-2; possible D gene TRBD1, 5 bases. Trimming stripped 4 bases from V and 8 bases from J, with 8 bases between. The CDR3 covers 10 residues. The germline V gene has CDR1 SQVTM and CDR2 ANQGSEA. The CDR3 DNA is TGCAGCGTTGGGCAGGGAGGCTACACCTTC. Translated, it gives CSVGQGGYTF.

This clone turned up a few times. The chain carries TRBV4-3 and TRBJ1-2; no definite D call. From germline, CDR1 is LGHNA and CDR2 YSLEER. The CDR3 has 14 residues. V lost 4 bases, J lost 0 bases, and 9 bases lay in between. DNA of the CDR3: TGCGCCAGCAGCCCAGACCGGTCTAACTATGGCTACACCTTC. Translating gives CASSPDRSNYGYTF.

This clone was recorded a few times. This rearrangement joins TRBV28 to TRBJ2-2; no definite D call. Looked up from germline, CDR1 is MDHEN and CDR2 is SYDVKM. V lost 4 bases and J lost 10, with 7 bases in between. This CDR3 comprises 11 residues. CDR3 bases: TGTGCCAGCAGTTCCAGGCTGGAGCTGTTTTTT. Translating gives CASSSRLELFF.

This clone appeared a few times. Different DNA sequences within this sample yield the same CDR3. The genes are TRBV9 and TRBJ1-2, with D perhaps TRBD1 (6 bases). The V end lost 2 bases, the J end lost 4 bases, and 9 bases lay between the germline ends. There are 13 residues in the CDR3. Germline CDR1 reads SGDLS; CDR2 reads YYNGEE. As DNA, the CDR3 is TGTGCCAGCAGCGTCTTACAGGGCTATGGCTACACCTTC. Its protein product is CASSVLQGYGYTF.

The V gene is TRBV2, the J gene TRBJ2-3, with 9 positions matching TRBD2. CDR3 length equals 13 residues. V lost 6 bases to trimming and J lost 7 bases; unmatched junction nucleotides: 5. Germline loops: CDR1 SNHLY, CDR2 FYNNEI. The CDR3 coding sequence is TGTGCCAGCAGGACCCTAGCGGGATATACGCAGTATTTT. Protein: CASRTLAGYTQYF. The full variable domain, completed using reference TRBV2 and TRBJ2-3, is EPEVTQTPSHQVTQMGQEVILRCVPISNHLYFYWYRQILGQKVEFLVSFYNNEISEKSEIFDDQFSVERPDGSNFTLKIRSTKLEDSAMYFCASRTLAGYTQYFGPGTRLTVL.

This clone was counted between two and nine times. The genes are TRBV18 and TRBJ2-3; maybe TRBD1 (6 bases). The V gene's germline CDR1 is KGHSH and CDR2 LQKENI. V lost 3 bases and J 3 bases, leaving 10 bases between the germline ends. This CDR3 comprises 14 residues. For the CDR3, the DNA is TGTGCCAGCTCACCCCGGACAGCTACAGATACGCAGTATTTT. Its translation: CASSPRTATDTQYF. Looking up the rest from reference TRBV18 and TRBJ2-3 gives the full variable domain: NAGVMQNPRHLVRRRGQEARLRCSPMKGHSHVYWYRQLPEEGLKFMVYLQKENIIDESGMPKERFSAEFPKEGPSILRIQQVVRGDSAAYFCASSPRTATDTQYFGPGTRLTVL.